This T cell receptor (beta chain) was captured in a study of Ad26.COV2.S vaccination and SARS-CoV-2 variants. Study in general: Intramuscularly, Ad26.COV2.S was given either once or twice, 56 days apart.

TCRdb keeps only in-frame clones here, not all; method: immunoSEQ multiplex PCR. The table includes about 280,000 clones, more than 70% detected once. Remarks on this clone: Its target is unknown.

Findings of the study overall: Vaccine recipients showed a spike-specific TCR breadth that was higher than in placebo recipients.

Indicated treatment: roughly 18 received Ad26.COV2.S at low or high dose, single or two shots; about 5 received placebo; per-sample allocation not given. The investigators took samples on day 63 after the first vaccine or placebo injection. What was given as vaccine was an Ad26 vector encoding Wuhan-strain SARS-CoV-2 spike. The V gene's germline CDR1 is SNHLY and CDR2 FYNNEI. Trimming took 5 bases from V and 3 from J; bases not matched to a gene: 3. CDR3 length equals 14 residues. The source material was peripheral blood, sampled in a trial of Ad26.COV2.S vaccine versus placebo. The genes are TRBV2 and TRBJ1-1; TRBD1 agrees at 10 bases. The clonotype comes from a person between 18 and 65 years old who received the Ad26.COV2.S COVID-19 vaccine or a placebo. The CDR3 sequence is CASSRDRGHTEAFF. Written as DNA, the CDR3 is TGTGCCAGCAGTCGAGACAGGGGGCACACTGAAGCTTTCTTT.